Below, 22 T cell receptor beta chains from the same sample are listed, as sequenced in a study of T cells expressing NK-cell markers (TCRdb year 2020). The library was built by means of 5' RACE. Sequencer: Illumina HiSeq 2000. Once TCRdb had reprocessed the reads, it stored one entry per CDR3 protein sequence and supplied no DNA. The sample table gives 200,000 to 300,000 distinct CDR3 sequences. The top ten clonotypes cover approximately 0.41% of the sample. Input material: blood T cells: a sorted CD56 or NKG2C T cell subset, CD4+ or CD8+ T cells, or bulk PBMC T cells (not recorded which). Receptors were obtained from a young man in good health. Donor details come from another sample of the same person, matched by shared clones.

The chain joins TRBV7-8 to TRBJ2-1; as DNA is missing, the TRBD1 call by TCRdb cannot be tested. Germline V CDR1 and CDR2: SGHVS, FQNEAQ. The CDR3 runs 18 residues. The CDR3 reads CASSLAFSGVSSYNEQFF.

The chain has TRBV20-1 and TRBJ2-7. Germline V gene data show CDR1 as DFQATT and CDR2 as SNEGSKA (reference sequence). This CDR3 region has 12 residues. CDR3: CSGKQFSYEQYF.

The rearrangement uses TRBV5-6 and TRBJ2-2; checking the TCRdb D call of TRBD2 is not possible without DNA. Germline V gene data show CDR1 as SGHDT and CDR2 as YYEEEE. CDR3 length equals 15 residues. This CDR3 reads CASSFLAGATGELFF.

The chain is built from TRBV6-1 and TRBJ2-7. CDR1 MNHNS and CDR2 SASEGT come from the germline V gene. The CDR3 is made up of 14 amino acids. The CDR3 sequence is CASRTLDISYEQYF.

The chain carries TRBV6-5 and TRBJ1-5; TCRdb calls TRBD1, which cannot be checked without DNA. The CDR3 loop spans 15 amino acids. The germline V gene encodes CDR1 MNHEY and CDR2 SVGAGI. The chain's CDR3 is CASSYEPTGISPQHF.

The J gene is TRBJ2-5, the V gene TRBV7-8; the TCRdb call, TRBD2, lacks DNA for checking. CDR1 SGHVS and CDR2 FQNEAQ come from the germline V gene. This CDR3 comprises 16 residues. The CDR3 sequence: CASSLVRTSGRETQYF.

The chain employs TRBV6-1 and TRBJ1-5; TCRdb picks TRBD1, but there is no DNA to check that call. CDR1 and CDR2 from the germline V gene are MNHNS and SASEGT. There are 14 residues in the CDR3. CDR3 region: CASSPRDSNQPQHF.

The V and J genes are TRBV7-2 and TRBJ2-3; TCRdb reports TRBD2, a call that lacks DNA to check it against. CDR3 length equals 13 residues. Germline V CDR1 and CDR2: SGHTA, FQGNSA. CDR3 protein: CASSPMERATQYF.

This chain links TRBV6-1 with TRBJ2-1; TCRdb lists TRBD2, though no DNA is available to test this call. The CDR3 spans 14 residues. The V gene's germline CDR1 is MNHNS and CDR2 SASEGT. This chain's CDR3 is CASRALRRANEQFF.

This chain connects TRBV5-4 to TRBJ1-1; TCRdb outputs TRBD1, but without DNA this stays unchecked. The germline V gene has CDR1 SGHNT and CDR2 YYREEE (reference sequence). This CDR3 has 14 amino acids. CDR3 loop: CASSPTVGPAEAFF.

This rearrangement joins TRBV5-1 to TRBJ2-1; TCRdb names TRBD1, which stays unverified in the absence of DNA. The CDR3 sequence is 15 residues long. Germline values: CDR1 SGHRS, CDR2 YFSETQ. The CDR3 protein is CASSGGGGAYNEQFF.

The chain combines TRBV15 with TRBJ2-5; TCRdb reports TRBD2, a call that lacks DNA to check it against. Germline values: CDR1 LNHNV, CDR2 YYDKDF (reference sequence). The CDR3 has 14 residues. This chain's CDR3 is CATSVREGWETQYF.

The chain carries TRBV18 and TRBJ2-1; the TCRdb call, TRBD2, lacks DNA for checking. The CDR3 extends over 16 amino acids. Germline V lookup: CDR1 KGHSH, CDR2 LQKENI. The CDR3 protein is CASSPKSLGLTGEQFF.

This chain connects TRBV20-1 to TRBJ1-1; TCRdb names TRBD1, which stays unverified in the absence of DNA. In germline, CDR1 is DFQATT, CDR2 SNEGSKA (reference sequence). This CDR3 spans 13 amino acids. This CDR3 reads CTVSGTRRTEAFF.

The chain combines TRBV28 with TRBJ2-1; TCRdb designates TRBD2, a call that cannot be tested without DNA. Looked up from germline, CDR1 is MDHEN and CDR2 is SYDVKM. The CDR3 totals 13 residues. The CDR3 region is CASNDNSEGEQFF.

This chain uses TRBV6-2 or TRBV6-3 with TRBJ2-1. The length of the CDR3 is 16 residues. Germline V gene data show CDR1 as MNHEY and CDR2 as SVGEGT. CDR3: CASSYEWTSWGNEQFF.

The CDR3 reads CAISEKGAANEKLFF. J is TRBJ1-4 and V is TRBV10-3; TCRdb lists TRBD1, though no DNA is available to test this call. Germline V gives CDR1 ENHRY, CDR2 SYGVKD. CDR3 length equals 15 residues.

V is TRBV7-6 and J is TRBJ1-1; the D call from TCRdb, TRBD1, cannot be confirmed without DNA. The CDR3 has 14 amino acids. CDR1 and CDR2 from the germline V gene are SGHVS and FNYEAQ. CDR3 in amino acids: CASSRDLLGSEAFF.

This chain uses TRBV30 with TRBJ2-5. There are 12 residues in the CDR3. The germline gives CDR1 GTSNPN, CDR2 SVGIG (reference sequence). This CDR3 is CAWSQLPETQYF.

CDR3: CATSRGQGSNTEAFF. The chain links TRBV15 to TRBJ1-1. The germline V gene has CDR1 LNHNV and CDR2 YYDKDF (reference sequence). The CDR3 loop spans 15 amino acids.

The chain links TRBV10-3 to TRBJ2-2; the TCRdb call, TRBD2, lacks DNA for checking. Per germline, CDR1 ENHRY and CDR2 SYGVKD. The CDR3 spans 17 residues. This CDR3 is CAISESVLAGETGELFF.

The chain links TRBV29-1 to TRBJ2-1; the TCRdb D gene call, TRBD2, has no DNA to confirm it. Germline CDR1 and CDR2: SQVTM and ANQGSEA. CDR3 length: 15 amino acids. CDR3 sequence: CSVEIPGLAYNEQFF.